A single sample gave rise to the 10 T cell receptor beta chains below, sequenced in a study of blood T cells in healthy people across ages. The use of a sample-barcoded 5' primer and a J-beta primer mix characterized a second PCR of roughly 6 to 11 cycles. TCRdb re-derived calls from the 5' RACE reads in MiXCR, one entry per CDR3 protein. The sample contains approximately 1.5 million distinct CDR3 sequences, about 45% of which appear only once. Sequenced input: blood. Source of these receptors: a woman aged 18-29 years in good health.

The chain employs TRBV7-9 and TRBJ2-3; no reliable D call. V was pared by 4 bases and J by 2 bases, with 22 bases between. Germline V lookup: CDR1 SEHNR, CDR2 FQNEAQ (reference sequence). The CDR3 spans 18 residues. Written as DNA, the CDR3 is TGTGCCAGCAGCTCAGCCCGACCGGGTCGGATTACCACAGATACGCAGTATTTT. Encoded protein: CASSSARPGRITTDTQYF.

This sequence joins TRBV7-8 and TRBJ2-7; D uncertain. Germline assignment: CDR1 SGHVS and CDR2 FQNEAQ. Trimming cost V 3 bases and J 2 bases, with 11 bases left between them. The CDR3 spans 14 residues. In DNA, the CDR3 is TGTGCCAGCAGCTTCACGGTTTTCCCCTACGAGCAGTACTTC. Protein product: CASSFTVFPYEQYF. Supplemented by reference TRBV7-8 and TRBJ2-7, the full variable domain reads GAGVSQSPRYKVAKRGQDVALRCDPISGHVSLFWYQQALGQGPEFLTYFQNEAQLDKSGLPSDRFFAERPEGSVSTLKIQRTQQEDSAVYLCASSFTVFPYEQYFGPGTRLTVT.

The sample holds a few counts of this clonotype. The V call is TRBV7-9, the J call TRBJ2-1; weak D call: TRBD2 (6 bases). Looked up from germline, CDR1 is SEHNR and CDR2 is FQNEAQ (reference sequence). Trimming shortened V by 7 bases and J by 0 bases, and 13 bases separated the two germline ends. CDR3 length equals 15 residues. For the CDR3, the DNA is TGTGCCAGCATCTCTAGCGTTTACTCCTACAATGAGCAGTTCTTC. Amino acids: CASISSVYSYNEQFF.

The J gene is TRBJ1-4, the V gene TRBV9, with a possible D match to TRBD1 (5 bases). CDR3 length: 15 amino acids. The V gene's germline CDR1 is SGDLS and CDR2 YYNGEE. Trimming cost V 3 bases and J 4 bases, with 13 bases left between them. CDR3 sequence (DNA): TGTGCCAGCAGCGCCCCGAGGGGAGGTAATGAAAAACTGTTTTTT. Amino acid sequence: CASSAPRGGNEKLFF.

The CDR3 sequence is CASSSRDREHYGYTF. The CDR3 coding sequence is TGTGCCAGCAGCTCCCGGGACAGGGAACACTATGGCTACACCTTC. The rearrangement uses TRBV21-1 and TRBJ1-2; the DNA was not used to check the table's D call, TRBD1. TRBV21-1 is a recognized pseudogene. The CDR3 extends over 15 amino acids.

The rearrangement links TRBV7-9 to TRBJ2-2, with D perhaps TRBD1 or TRBD2 (5 bases each). V shed 0 bases and J shed 1 base, with 9 bases lying between them. This CDR3 contains 16 residues. Per germline, CDR1 SEHNR and CDR2 FQNEAQ (reference sequence). The DNA of the CDR3 is TGTGCCAGCAGCTTAGCCGGGACGGTGAACACCGGGGAGCTGTTTTTT. This encodes CASSLAGTVNTGELFF.

This chain uses TRBV7-9 with TRBJ1-6, with D possibly TRBD1 on 5 matching bases. Germline lookup yields CDR1 SEHNR and CDR2 FQNEAQ (reference sequence). The CDR3 length is 17 residues. Trimming stripped 5 bases from V and 1 base from J, with 15 bases between. CDR3 DNA sequence: TGTGCCAGCAGCGTCGAGCAGGGAAGGTCCTATAATTCACCCCTCCACTTT. Translating gives CASSVEQGRSYNSPLHF.

A single count supports this clonotype. This chain uses TRBV2 with TRBJ1-4, with D perhaps matching TRBD1 (5 bases). The CDR3 has 14 residues. V was trimmed by 3 bases and J by 6 bases, leaving 11 bases between them. Germline CDR1 and CDR2: SNHLY and FYNNEI. This CDR3 is CASSERQTDEKLFF. In DNA, the CDR3 is TGTGCCAGCAGTGAGCGGCAGACAGATGAAAAACTGTTTTTT.

Turning to this clonotype: A read error may account for a junction end that differs from germline. This chain joins TRBV7-2 and TRBJ2-3; tentative D call: TRBD2 (5 bases). Germline values: CDR1 SGHTA, CDR2 FQGNSA. CDR3 size: 13 residues. For the CDR3, the DNA is TGTGCTAGCAGCGTAGAGGGTTGGGATACGCAGTATTTT. Its translation is CASSVEGWDTQYF.

This clonotype was recorded at least ten times. This CDR3 is CASSPVAGDYNEQFF. CDR3 sequence (DNA): TGTGCCAGCTCCCCCGTAGCGGGGGACTACAATGAGCAGTTCTTC. The chain joins TRBV2 to TRBJ2-1; 9 bases line up with TRBD2. Germline loops: CDR1 SNHLY, CDR2 FYNNEI. Trimming cost V 8 bases and J 3 bases; bases outside gene matches: 8. This CDR3 comprises 15 residues. Using reference TRBV2 and TRBJ2-1 for the parts outside the CDR3, the full variable domain is EPEVTQTPSHQVTQMGQEVILRCVPISNHLYFYWYRQILGQKVEFLVSFYNNEISEKSEIFDDQFSVERPDGSNFTLKIRSTKLEDSAMYFCASSPVAGDYNEQFFGPGTRLTVL.